The rows below give T cell receptor beta chains drawn from one sample of a study of T cell repertoires and Cas9 in healthy adults. Assay: immunoSEQ multiplex PCR; the TCRdb copy retains only in-frame clones and omits some. This sample has over 20,000 clones, with roughly 89% found just once. The sample consisted of CD4+ effector T cells (CD127+, CD25-, CD137-, CD154-) from PBMCs; culture status not recorded. The receptors come from a human donor in good health. Both conserved end residues are part of each CDR3. A D gene is named only where the DNA matches it firmly. Size tells how often a clone was seen (once, few, many) or the class of an expanded clone, and some rows leave it out.

. | TRBD1 | TRBJ1-1 | TRBV5-1 | CASSLEGTANTEAFF | TGCGCCAGCAGCTTGGAGGGGACAGCGAACACTGAAGCTTTCTTT
. | . | TRBJ2-1 | TRBV5-1 | CASSLGSRGPYNEQFF | TGCGCCAGCAGCTTGGGAAGCAGGGGTCCCTACAATGAGCAGTTCTTC
few | TRBD1 | TRBJ1-1 | TRBV28 | CASGRTGGNAEAFF | TGTGCCAGCGGGAGGACAGGGGGCAACGCTGAAGCTTTCTTT
. | . | TRBJ1-1 | TRBV6-5 | CASSLTVNTEAFF | TGTGCCAGCAGTTTGACGGTGAACACTGAAGCTTTCTTT
. | TRBD1 | TRBJ2-4 | TRBV10-1 | CASSELQGARGKNIQYF | TGCGCCAGCAGTGAGTTACAGGGGGCCAGAGGCAAAAACATTCAGTACTTC
once | . | TRBJ1-1 | TRBV5-6 | CASSFLSTEAFF | TGTGCCAGCAGCTTTCTAAGCACTGAAGCTTTCTTT
. | . | TRBJ1-1 | TRBV5-1 | CASSLERGGNTNTEAFF | TGCGCCAGCAGCTTGGAGCGGGGAGGGAATACGAACACTGAAGCTTTCTTT
. | . | TRBJ2-2 | TRBV7-7 | CASSLDFTGELFF | TGTGCTAGCAGCTTAGACTTCACCGGGGAGCTGTTTTTT
. | . | TRBJ2-5 | TRBV28 | CASSLAGLAETQYF | TGTGCCAGCAGTTTAGCGGGGCTAGCGGAGACCCAGTACTTC
. | . | TRBJ2-6 | TRBV7-2 | CASSNTIGANVLTF | TGTGCCAGCAGCAACACCATTGGGGCCAACGTCCTGACTTTC
. | . | TRBJ1-5 | TRBV19 | CASSDRIEPQHF | TGTGCCAGTAGTGACAGGATCGAGCCCCAGCATTTT
. | . | TRBJ1-2 | TRBV11-2 | CASSLDDGAGGYTF | TGTGCCAGCAGCTTAGATGATGGTGCTGGCGGCTACACCTTC
. | TRBD1 | TRBJ1-1 | TRBV5-1 | CASSSGQANTEAFF | TGCGCCAGCAGCTCCGGACAGGCGAACACTGAAGCTTTCTTT
. | TRBD2 | TRBJ2-2 | TRBV27 | CASGRTSGTGELFF | TGTGCCAGCGGTAGGACTAGCGGAACCGGGGAGCTGTTTTTT
. | . | TRBJ1-2 | TRBV16 | CASSQSGALANYGYTF | TGTGCCAGCAGCCAATCAGGTGCCCTAGCTAACTATGGCTACACCTTC
. | . | TRBJ1-5 | TRBV5-1 | CASSFGHGDSNQPQHF | TGCGCCAGCAGCTTTGGCCATGGGGACAGCAATCAGCCCCAGCATTTT
. | TRBD1 | TRBJ1-2 | TRBV7-2 | CASSVQQGAPNYGYTF | TGTGCCAGCAGCGTCCAACAGGGGGCGCCCAACTATGGCTACACCTTC
few | . | TRBJ1-3 | TRBV2 | CASTLSPGRNSGNTIYF | TGTGCCAGCACCCTAAGCCCGGGACGGAACTCTGGAAACACCATATATTTT
. | TRBD1 | TRBJ2-3 | TRBV10-1 | CARTQGAQDTQYF | TGCGCCAGGACACAGGGGGCGCAGGATACGCAGTATTTT
. | . | TRBJ2-7 | TRBV5-5 | CASSSPRLDLSYEQYF | TGTGCCAGCAGCTCACCTAGACTGGACCTCTCCTACGAGCAGTACTTC
. | . | TRBJ2-1 | TRBV27 | CASSSVEGSYNEQFF | TGTGCCAGCAGTTCCGTGGAAGGGTCCTACAATGAGCAGTTCTTC
. | . | TRBJ1-2 | TRBV18 | CASSPNYGYTF | TGTGCCAGCTCTCCGAATTATGGCTACACCTTC
. | . | TRBJ1-2 | TRBV10-3 | CAISDSGTAYGYTF | TGTGCCATCAGTGATTCCGGGACCGCCTATGGCTACACCTTC
. | TRBD2 | TRBJ2-1 | TRBV10-3 | CAISESPAGVGNEQFF | TGTGCCATCAGTGAGTCGCCCGCGGGAGTGGGAAATGAGCAGTTCTTC
. | . | TRBJ1-1 | TRBV5-5 | CASSLLAANTEAFF | TGTGCCAGCAGCTTGCTGGCAGCGAACACTGAAGCTTTCTTT
. | . | TRBJ2-7 | TRBV5-8 | CASSLAYVSIYEQYF | TGTGCCAGCAGCTTGGCTTATGTCAGTATCTACGAGCAGTACTTC
. | . | TRBJ1-1 | TRBV2 | CASRSGVSNTEAFF | TGTGCCAGCAGATCAGGGGTTTCGAACACTGAAGCTTTCTTT
. | . | TRBJ2-6 | TRBV11-3 | CASSLGGLPGANVLTF | TGTGCCAGCAGCTTAGGGGGGCTCCCTGGGGCCAACGTCCTGACTTTC
once | . | TRBJ1-5 | TRBV19 | CASSPVGISNQPQHF | TGTGCCAGTAGTCCCGTTGGGATCAGCAATCAGCCCCAGCATTTT
once | . | TRBJ2-3 | TRBV7-2 | CASSLSTDTQYF | TGTGCCAGCAGCCTGAGCACAGATACGCAGTATTTT
. | . | TRBJ1-2 | TRBV19 | CASSIGGLGNYGYTF | TGTGCCAGTAGTATAGGGGGGTTGGGAAACTATGGCTACACCTTC
. | . | TRBJ1-1 | TRBV6-5 | CASSYLDILNTEAFF | TGTGCCAGCAGTTACCTTGACATTTTGAACACTGAAGCTTTCTTT
. | . | TRBJ2-3 | TRBV6-5 | CASSYLAFDTQYF | TGTGCCAGCAGTTACCTGGCGTTCGATACGCAGTATTTT
. | . | TRBJ2-2 | TRBV9 | CASSARGTNTGELFF | TGTGCCAGCAGCGCCCGGGGTACGAACACCGGGGAGCTGTTTTTT
. | . | TRBJ2-1 | TRBV7-9 | CASSLRSVRAKSSYNEQFF | TGTGCCAGCAGCTTACGGAGTGTTAGAGCTAAAAGCTCCTACAATGAGCAGTTCTTC
. | . | TRBJ2-1 | TRBV5-1 | CASSLETAYNEQFF | TGCGCCAGCAGCTTGGAGACCGCTTACAATGAGCAGTTCTTC
. | . | TRBJ1-2 | TRBV5-5 | CASSLERGSYGYTF | TGTGCCAGCAGCTTGGAGAGGGGTAGCTATGGCTACACCTTC
. | TRBD2 | TRBJ2-3 | TRBV9 | CASSVGLAGGAGQYF | TGTGCCAGCAGCGTAGGACTAGCGGGAGGCGCAGGGCAGTATTTT
. | . | TRBJ1-2 | TRBV7-8 | CASSQREGERHYGYTF | TGTGCCAGCAGCCAAAGGGAGGGGGAGCGGCACTATGGCTACACCTTC